Described below is a single TCR beta chain sequence and its context. Here immunoSEQ multiplex PCR was the method, and the copy in TCRdb shows in-frame clones only, minus some. The top ten clones hold 1.5% to 2% of a sample with around 300,000 clones, approximately 89% of them seen once. The data stem from a study of blood T cell repertoires in COVID-19. Study as a whole: There were acute and convalescent COVID-19 samples, and they came from the United States, Italy and Spain. In each case, the material was cDNA or gDNA derived from T cells, B-cell-depleted T cells, or PBMCs.

The study drew participants aged about 18 to 95 years from approximately 25 US areas. Trimming stripped 2 bases from V and 8 bases from J, with 13 bases between. The CDR3 sequence is 14 residues long. Germline loops: CDR1 LNHDA, CDR2 SQIVND (reference sequence). The chain uses TRBV19 and TRBJ2-4; D unclear. The sequence came from an older woman who had recovered from COVID-19. Sample: PBMCs or T cells enriched from blood (not recorded which). The CDR3, as DNA: TGTGCCAGTAGTATAAGCGCCGCTTTGGACATTCAGTACTTC. It translates to CASSISAALDIQYF. The whole variable domain, remainder taken from reference TRBV19 and TRBJ2-4, is DGGITQSPKYLFRKEGQNVTLSCEQNLNHDAMYWYRQDPGQGLRLIYYSQIVNDFQKGDIAEGYSVSREKKESFPLTVTSAQKNPTAFYLCASSISAALDIQYFGAGTRLSVL.